These T cell receptor beta chains were read from a single sample in a study of shared clonotypes between healthy human individuals. The data were produced by immunoSEQ multiplex PCR, yet TCRdb's version contains in-frame clones alone and is incomplete. The repertoire holds 2,500,000 or so clones, 80% to 95% seen once, with about 0.36% in the top ten. Sample: naive CD4+ T cells from PBMCs. The receptors were sampled from a man aged 18-30 years in good health. Some clones in this sample may be carry-over from other donors' samples. Each CDR3 is given with its conserved first and last residue. Fields, in order: D gene, J gene, V gene, clone size, CDR3 DNA, CDR3 protein. The D gene is left open where the match is weak. Only some rows state a clone size, as once, few, many or a class for expanded clones.

d_call: NA; j_call: TRBJ2-5; v_call: TRBV7-2; clone_size: NA; cdr3_nt: TGTGCCAGCAGCTTAGGGGGCGCTCTACAAGAGACCCAGTACTTC; cdr3_aa: CASSLGGALQETQYF
d_call: TRBD2; j_call: TRBJ2-5; v_call: TRBV7-6; clone_size: NA; cdr3_nt: TGTGCCAGCAGCGAACTAGCGGGCAAGGGGACCCAGTACTTC; cdr3_aa: CASSELAGKGTQYF
d_call: NA; j_call: TRBJ1-1; v_call: TRBV28; clone_size: NA; cdr3_nt: TGTGCCAGCAGTTTATCCTTCACGGACAGCCCGAACACTGAAGCTTTCTTT; cdr3_aa: CASSLSFTDSPNTEAFF
d_call: NA; j_call: TRBJ2-1; v_call: TRBV5-1; clone_size: NA; cdr3_nt: TGCGCCAGCAGCTTGGCCTTAGGGGAACCTTACAATGAGCAGTTCTTC; cdr3_aa: CASSLALGEPYNEQFF
d_call: NA; j_call: TRBJ2-5; v_call: TRBV4-2; clone_size: NA; cdr3_nt: TGTGCCAGCAGCCCCGGAGTGGGAGGACAAAAAGGGACCCAGTACTTC; cdr3_aa: CASSPGVGGQKGTQYF
d_call: NA; j_call: TRBJ2-4; v_call: TRBV15; clone_size: NA; cdr3_nt: TGTGCCACCAGCAGAGATATGTGGGGGAGAAACATTCAGTACTTC; cdr3_aa: CATSRDMWGRNIQYF
d_call: TRBD1; j_call: TRBJ1-2; v_call: TRBV10-3; clone_size: once; cdr3_nt: TGTGCCATCACCTCGACAGGGGTCGATGGCTACACCTTC; cdr3_aa: CAITSTGVDGYTF
d_call: NA; j_call: TRBJ2-7; v_call: TRBV18; clone_size: NA; cdr3_nt: TGTGCCAGCTCGCCCTCGGAGGGCCTCCCCTACGAGCAGTACTTC; cdr3_aa: CASSPSEGLPYEQYF
d_call: NA; j_call: TRBJ2-5; v_call: TRBV28; clone_size: NA; cdr3_nt: TGTGCCGTCCGGGATCCGTACCAAGAGACCCAGTACTTC; cdr3_aa: CAVRDPYQETQYF
d_call: TRBD2; j_call: TRBJ2-4; v_call: TRBV7-8; clone_size: NA; cdr3_nt: TGTGCCAGCAGCTTAGCCTCCGGGACTAGCGGGAACAAAAACATTCAGTACTTC; cdr3_aa: CASSLASGTSGNKNIQYF
d_call: TRBD1; j_call: TRBJ1-1; v_call: TRBV28; clone_size: NA; cdr3_nt: TGTGCCAGTCGACAGGGAAATATACTGAACACTGAAGCTTTCTTT; cdr3_aa: CASRQGNILNTEAFF
d_call: TRBD2; j_call: TRBJ2-3; v_call: TRBV7-7; clone_size: once; cdr3_nt: TGTGCCAGCAGCCCCCAACGGGCGAGACTAGCGGGGACTAGCACAGATACGCAGTATTTT; cdr3_aa: CASSPQRARLAGTSTDTQYF
d_call: TRBD2; j_call: TRBJ2-2; v_call: TRBV9; clone_size: NA; cdr3_nt: TGTGCCAGCATGGCGGGAGTTGTCGGGGAGCTGTTTTTT; cdr3_aa: CASMAGVVGELFF
d_call: NA; j_call: TRBJ2-3; v_call: TRBV11-3; clone_size: NA; cdr3_nt: TGTGCCAGCAGCATCACTAGCACGAGCACAGATACGCAGTATTTT; cdr3_aa: CASSITSTSTDTQYF
d_call: NA; j_call: TRBJ1-4; v_call: TRBV12-2; clone_size: once; cdr3_nt: TGTGCAAGTCCGCCGGGGGCATCGGAAAAACTGTTTTTT; cdr3_aa: CASPPGASEKLFF
d_call: NA; j_call: TRBJ1-2; v_call: TRBV5-1; clone_size: NA; cdr3_nt: TGCGCCAGCAGCGTGGACAGACCCGATGGCTACACCTTC; cdr3_aa: CASSVDRPDGYTF
d_call: TRBD1; j_call: TRBJ2-1; v_call: TRBV2; clone_size: NA; cdr3_nt: TGTGCCAGCCTGACGGCCTCGGGACAGGATTACAATGAGCAGTTCTTC; cdr3_aa: CASLTASGQDYNEQFF
d_call: NA; j_call: TRBJ2-7; v_call: TRBV5-8; clone_size: NA; cdr3_nt: TGTGCCAGCAGCTTGTGGGTCACCAGCTACGAGCAGTACTTC; cdr3_aa: CASSLWVTSYEQYF
d_call: TRBD1; j_call: TRBJ1-5; v_call: TRBV28; clone_size: NA; cdr3_nt: TGTGCCAGCAGGGCCCGGGACAGGGGACAGCAGCCCCAGCATTTT; cdr3_aa: CASRARDRGQQPQHF
d_call: TRBD2; j_call: TRBJ2-7; v_call: TRBV28; clone_size: NA; cdr3_nt: TGTGCCAGCAGTTTGCGGGTAGCGGGCCCCTACGAGCAGTACTTC; cdr3_aa: CASSLRVAGPYEQYF
d_call: TRBD1; j_call: TRBJ2-3; v_call: TRBV30; clone_size: NA; cdr3_nt: TGTGCCGAGAGTAGGGGGACAGGGCGGACAGATACGCAGTATTTT; cdr3_aa: CAESRGTGRTDTQYF